The TCR beta chain described here comes from a study of T cell responses to AZD1222 COVID-19 vaccine. The CDR3 totals 13 residues. Trimming took off 0 bases at V and 6 bases at J, with 8 bases between the two ends. Germline-derived CDR1 and CDR2 are SGHNT and YYREEE (reference sequence). Study results and caveats: Across the whole spike, CD4 TCRs peaked at regions 160-218 and 743-854. Two AZD1222 doses significantly raised spike-specific TCR breadth and depth over controls.

Details on this clone: The target antigen is unknown.

Assay used: immunoSEQ multiplex PCR; TCRdb lists only in-frame clones, some missing. The top ten clones hold roughly 8.4% of a sample with 150,000 to 200,000 clones, about 94% of them seen once. The clonotype originates from an adult in good health. Sequencing was performed on peripheral blood, taken on day 0 of AZD1222 vaccination. The chain joins TRBV5-4 to TRBJ2-3; perhaps TRBD2 as D (6 bases). CDR3 sequence: CASSLVGGDTQYF. CDR3 nucleotide sequence: TGTGCCAGCAGCTTGGTAGGAGGGGATACGCAGTATTTT. The full variable domain, with the rest looked up from reference TRBV5-4 and TRBJ2-3, is ETGVTQSPTHLIKTRGQQVTLRCSSQSGHNTVSWYQQALGQGPQFIFQYYREEENGRGNFPPRFSGLQFPNYSSELNVNALELDDSALYLCASSLVGGDTQYFGPGTRLTVL.